The clone carrying this T cell receptor (beta chain) came up a few times. The same CDR3 arises from other DNA sequences in this sample as well. The data were taken from a study of blood T cell repertoires in COVID-19. Study overall: Spain, Italy and the United States supplied samples that represented acute and convalescent COVID-19. The analysed material was cDNA or gDNA that came from T cells, B-cell-depleted T cells, or PBMCs.

Generated by immunoSEQ multiplex PCR, the TCRdb table keeps only in-frame clones and is missing some. This sample carries 370,000 or so clones, about 89% of them seen once, and the ten largest clones take 1.3%. Adults between about 18 and 89 years of age took part from 24 US areas. The CDR3 totals 14 residues. The J segment lost 3 bases and the V segment lost 1 base, leaving 0 bases of the junction unmatched. Germline assignment: CDR1 SEHNR and CDR2 FQNEAQ (reference sequence). This rearrangement joins TRBV7-9 to TRBJ2-3, with 8 bases lining up with TRBD1. The sample consisted of PBMCs or T cells enriched from blood (not recorded which). The receptor comes from a man aged 25 to 40 who had recovered from COVID-19. The CDR3 loop reads CASSLGQGTDTQYF. The CDR3 DNA follows: TGTGCCAGCAGCTTAGGACAGGGGACAGATACGCAGTATTTT.